This passage covers 26 T cell receptor beta chains from one sample sequenced in a study of cytomegalovirus exposure and HLA in healthy donors. The PCR made use of 60 Vbeta and 13 Jbeta primers. Only in-frame clones appear in the TCRdb table, and some are missing; sequencing was by immunoSEQ multiplex PCR. The sample yields fewer than 200,000 clones, around four fifths seen once. Source material: PBMCs. These receptors were obtained from a female donor in good health and CMV-seronegative.

This clone has more than one count but fewer than ten. This chain links TRBV30 with TRBJ1-2, with D hard to call. The germline V gene encodes CDR1 GTSNPN and CDR2 SVGIG (reference sequence). The CDR3 consists of 12 residues. Deletions cut 0 bases from V and 7 bases from J, with 9 bases between. Here the CDR3 DNA reads TGTGCCTGGAGTGTGGTTAGTGGTGGCTACACCTTC. Its protein is CAWSVVSGGYTF.

This rearrangement joins TRBV5-1 to TRBJ1-6, with TRBD1 identical over 8 bases. The V gene end was trimmed by 2 bases and the J gene end by 10 bases; junction bases not matched to a gene: 5. The CDR3 contains 14 residues. The V gene's germline CDR1 is SGHRS and CDR2 YFSETQ. CDR3 in amino acids: CASSFTGGGSPLHF. In DNA form, the CDR3 reads TGCGCCAGCAGCTTTACAGGGGGAGGGTCACCCCTCCACTTT.

The V call is TRBV5-1, the J call TRBJ1-2; the match to TRBD1 covers 9 bases. The CDR3 is 17 amino acids. Germline V lookup: CDR1 SGHRS, CDR2 YFSETQ. J gave up 2 bases and V 4 bases, and 12 bases lay outside the gene matches. The CDR3, as DNA: TGCGCCAGCAGCCCAGGCCCGGGACAGGGAAAAAACTATGGCTACACCTTC. Protein product: CASSPGPGQGKNYGYTF.

The chain links TRBV5-1 to TRBJ1-3; D unclear. The germline V gene encodes CDR1 SGHRS and CDR2 YFSETQ. The V end was cut by 1 base, the J end by 4 bases, with 6 bases between. This CDR3 is 13 amino acids long. In DNA, the CDR3 is TGCGCCAGCAGCTTGTCCCCGGGAAACACCATATATTTT. This sequence encodes CASSLSPGNTIYF. Combining the CDR3 with reference TRBV5-1 and TRBJ1-3 gives the whole variable domain KAGVTQTPRYLIKTRGQQVTLSCSPISGHRSVSWYQQTPGQGLQFLFEYFSETQRNKGNFPGRFSGRQFSNSRSEMNVSTLELGDSALYLCASSLSPGNTIYFGEGSWLTVV.

This chain connects TRBV15 to TRBJ1-1; 7 bases match TRBD1. Germline CDR1 LNHNV, CDR2 YYDKDF (reference sequence). V lost 7 bases to trimming and J lost 5 bases; unmatched junction nucleotides: 10. This CDR3 is built from 14 residues. The CDR3 DNA is TGTGCCACCACCGTACAGGGGTGGGGAACTGAAGCTTTCTTT. Encoded protein: CATTVQGWGTEAFF.

V gene TRBV19 combines with J gene TRBJ1-1; TRBD1 matches 8 bases. The CDR3 consists of 16 residues. CDR1 is LNHDA, CDR2 SQIVND, per germline (reference sequence). Losses at the gene ends were 6 bases for V and 2 bases for J; bases not matched to a gene: 11. CDR3 region: CASSMQQGVYNTEAFF. In DNA, the CDR3 is TGTGCCAGTAGCATGCAACAGGGGGTCTATAACACTGAAGCTTTCTTT.

The rearrangement uses TRBV5-8 and TRBJ2-2; 12 bases agree with TRBD2. Germline V gene lookup returns CDR1 SGHTS and CDR2 YDEGEE. With V trimmed by 2 bases and J by 5 bases, 4 bases remained unmatched. The CDR3 contains 16 residues. This CDR3 reads CASSFRLAGDTGELFF. Here the CDR3 DNA reads TGTGCCAGCAGCTTCCGACTAGCGGGAGATACCGGGGAGCTGTTTTTT.

This chain connects TRBV6-5 to TRBJ2-7; 9 bases fit TRBD1. V was clipped by 5 bases and J by 0 bases; unmatched bases: 2. Germline V gives CDR1 MNHEY, CDR2 SVGAGI. The CDR3 totals 14 residues. CDR3 sequence reads: CASSRTGDSYEQYF. The CDR3 DNA reads TGTGCCAGCAGTCGGACAGGGGACTCCTACGAGCAGTACTTC.

The chain combines TRBV18 with TRBJ2-3, with D perhaps matching TRBD2 (5 bases). Germline V lookup: CDR1 KGHSH, CDR2 LQKENI. CDR3 size: 15 residues. V dropped 3 bases and J dropped 0 bases, with 10 bases sitting between them. CDR3 in DNA: TGTGCCAGCTCACCCCCGACTACTAGCACAGATACGCAGTATTTT. This translates into CASSPPTTSTDTQYF.

In this sample, this clone turned up a few times. The chain joins TRBV6-1 to TRBJ2-3; 9 nucleotides match TRBD2. This CDR3 is built from 15 residues. J lost 2 bases, V lost 8 bases, and 8 bases had no gene match. Germline lookup yields CDR1 MNHNS and CDR2 SASEGT. CDR3 loop: CASRRLADNTDTQYF. CDR3 bases: TGTGCCAGCCGAAGACTAGCGGATAACACAGATACGCAGTATTTT.

There are a few counts of this clone. The genes are TRBV19 and TRBJ1-1, with 8 bases aligning to TRBD1. CDR3 size: 14 residues. After removal of 6 bases from V and 4 bases from J, the junction contained 7 bases not matched to a gene. CDR1 is LNHDA, CDR2 SQIVND, per germline (reference sequence). CDR3 nucleotides: TGTGCCAGTAGGGAGACAGGGGCCGTCACTGAAGCTTTCTTT. Encoded protein: CASRETGAVTEAFF.

This clone occurred a few times. J is TRBJ2-7 and V is TRBV29-1; 9 nucleotides line up with TRBD2. The V and J ends lost 3 bases and 0 bases, in that order; junction bases with no gene match: 3. There are 14 residues in the CDR3. The germline V gene has CDR1 SQVTM and CDR2 ANQGSEA. CDR3 amino acids: CSVDSGGYSYEQYF. As DNA, the CDR3 is TGCAGCGTTGATAGCGGGGGCTACTCCTACGAGCAGTACTTC.

The V call is TRBV29-1, the J call TRBJ2-7; weak D call: TRBD1 (8 bases). Trimming left V 7 bases short and J 7 bases short, with 14 bases between. The CDR3 is made up of 11 amino acids. Germline loops: CDR1 SQVTM, CDR2 ANQGSEA. The CDR3 coding sequence is TGCAGCGCCAACAGGGGGGGGGAGCAGTACTTC. Translation gives CSANRGGEQYF.

CDR3 in DNA: TGTGCCAGTAGTAGGGCTACAGGGGCGATGAACACTGAAGCTTTCTTT. Translated, it gives CASSRATGAMNTEAFF. The rearrangement uses TRBV19 and TRBJ1-1; 7 bases map to TRBD1. Germline CDR1 LNHDA, CDR2 SQIVND (reference sequence). J lost 0 bases, V lost 4 bases, and 8 bases had no gene match. This CDR3 region has 16 residues. The entire variable domain, with the rest obtained from reference TRBV19 and TRBJ1-1, is as follows: DGGITQSPKYLFRKEGQNVTLSCEQNLNHDAMYWYRQDPGQGLRLIYYSQIVNDFQKGDIAEGYSVSREKKESFPLTVTSAQKNPTAFYLCASSRATGAMNTEAFFGQGTRLTVV.

The chain links TRBV23-1 to TRBJ1-1; D remains unclear. TRBV23-1 is identified as an open reading frame with a role that is uncertain. The CDR3 contains 17 residues. V was clipped by 0 bases and J by 0 bases, with 14 bases between them. DNA of the CDR3: TGCGCCAGCAGTCAATCTCGCCTCTGGCAACTGAACACTGAAGCTTTCTTT. This encodes CASSQSRLWQLNTEAFF.

This chain joins TRBV7-2 and TRBJ2-7; tentative D call: TRBD2 (5 bases). The CDR3 has 13 amino acids. Between the trimmed V and J ends, which lost 2 bases and 6 bases, there was a span of 11 bases. CDR1 is SGHTA, CDR2 FQGNSA, per germline. The CDR3 spells CASSLFRGIEQYF. CDR3 nucleotide sequence: TGTGCCAGCAGCTTATTTCGAGGGATCGAGCAGTACTTC. Supplemented by reference TRBV7-2 and TRBJ2-7, the full variable domain reads GAGVSQSPSNKVTEKGKDVELRCDPISGHTALYWYRQSLGQGLEFLIYFQGNSAPDKSGLPSDRFSAERTGGSVSTLTIQRTQQEDSAVYLCASSLFRGIEQYFGPGTRLTVT.

The rearrangement links TRBV6-5 to TRBJ2-7; 9 bases agree with TRBD2. Germline CDR1 MNHEY, CDR2 SVGAGI. Losses at the gene ends were 6 bases for V and 3 bases for J; bases not matched to a gene: 6. The CDR3 consists of 14 residues. CDR3 nucleotides: TGTGCCAGCAGCCCGACTAGCGGTGACTACGAGCAGTACTTC. Protein sequence: CASSPTSGDYEQYF.

This clone was recorded a few times. This chain connects TRBV6-1 to TRBJ1-5; TRBD1 matches 9 bases. Trimming took 4 bases from V and 4 from J; bases not matched to a gene: 8. The CDR3 spans 16 residues. In germline, CDR1 is MNHNS, CDR2 SASEGT. The CDR3: CASSAQGAAGNQPQHF. The CDR3 DNA follows: TGTGCCAGCAGTGCACAGGGGGCCGCTGGGAATCAGCCCCAGCATTTT.

The chain combines TRBV4-2 with TRBJ1-5; 11 bases map to TRBD1. J lost 6 bases, V lost 0 bases, and 4 bases had no gene match. Per the germline V gene, CDR1 is LGHNA and CDR2 is YNFKEQ. The length of the CDR3 is 16 residues. The CDR3 sequence is CASSQEGGTGGQPQHF. The CDR3 DNA reads as TGTGCCAGCAGCCAAGAAGGAGGGACAGGGGGTCAGCCCCAGCATTTT.

Comments on this clone: Other nucleotide sequences from this sample produce the same CDR3. The chain has TRBV6-5 and TRBJ2-7; D is uncertain. Trimming left V 5 bases short and J 4 bases short, with 6 bases between. Germline CDR1 MNHEY, CDR2 SVGAGI. This CDR3 has 11 amino acids. This CDR3 is CASSTGYEQYF. In nucleotides, the CDR3 is TGTGCCAGCAGTACCGGGTACGAGCAGTACTTC.

The chain recombines TRBV5-4 with TRBJ1-1; D is ambiguous. The germline V gene has CDR1 SGHNT and CDR2 YYREEE (reference sequence). CDR3 size: 13 residues. V was trimmed by 4 bases and J by 2 bases, leaving 9 bases between them. The CDR3 DNA follows: TGTGCCAGCAGCGCAGGTCGCAACACTGAAGCTTTCTTT. Its protein is CASSAGRNTEAFF.

The chain couples TRBV7-9 to TRBJ2-5; D might be TRBD2 (6 bases). The CDR3 has 13 amino acids. Germline V CDR1 and CDR2: SEHNR, FQNEAQ (reference sequence). Trimming pared 7 bases from V and 5 bases from J, leaving 14 bases between. The DNA of the CDR3 is TGTGCCAGCAAGATCGGAGGGAGGGAGACCCAGTACTTC. It yields the protein CASKIGGRETQYF.

This chain joins TRBV6-6 and TRBJ1-2; the match to TRBD1 covers 9 bases. This CDR3 region has 14 residues. Trimming took 5 bases from V and 2 from J; bases not matched to a gene: 3. The germline V gene encodes CDR1 MNHNY and CDR2 SVGAGI (reference sequence). CDR3 bases: TGTGCCAGCAGTCTAGGACAGGGGAACTATGGCTACACCTTC. Its protein is CASSLGQGNYGYTF.

This chain joins TRBV12-5 and TRBJ1-1; D ambiguous. Germline V lookup: CDR1 LGHNT, CDR2 FRNRAP. The CDR3 loop spans 11 amino acids. Trimming removed 2 bases from V and 6 bases from J, with 4 bases in between. The CDR3, as DNA: TGTGCTAGTGGTTTGATCTCTGAAGCTTTCTTT. Translated: CASGLISEAFF.

The chain uses TRBV10-3 and TRBJ1-6; TRBD1 might be the D (6 bases). The germline CDR1 and CDR2 sequences are ENHRY and SYGVKD. CDR3 length equals 19 residues. Trimming stripped 0 bases from V and 7 bases from J, with 22 bases between. The chain's CDR3 is CAISESVTQGPSWNSPLHF. CDR3 bases: TGTGCCATCAGTGAGTCGGTAACGCAGGGGCCCTCTTGGAATTCACCCCTCCACTTT.

The DNA of the CDR3 is TGTGCCAGCAGCCCCAGGGGCACCAATGAGCAGTTCTTC. This translates into CASSPRGTNEQFF. This sequence joins TRBV11-2 and TRBJ2-1, with D perhaps matching TRBD1 (6 bases). Germline CDR1 SGHAT, CDR2 FQNNGV. CDR3 length equals 13 residues. V gave up 5 bases and J gave up 6 bases, with 11 bases separating them.